This TCR beta chain was recovered during a study of T-cell reconstitution after alpha-beta-depleted transplantation in children. Molecular barcoding with unique molecular identifiers was used for the TCRbeta library. In TCRdb, the PCR reads were re-called with MiXCR into one record per CDR3 protein. The sample has 600,000 to 700,000 distinct CDR3 sequences; 10% to 15% are singletons. Study results and caveats: Once a year had passed after transplant, T-cell counts and diversity came mostly from newly produced T cells.

The CDR3 runs 14 residues. V gave up 5 bases and J gave up 8 bases, with 16 bases separating them. Comments on this clonotype: Its matching antigen is unknown.

The chain links TRBV12-3 or TRBV12-4 to TRBJ2-1; D gene uncertain. The sequence was collected from a girl aged 2 to 10 with congenital amegakaryocytic thrombocytopenia, due to receive a stem cell transplant. The sample was PBMCs, taken before TCRalphabeta/CD19-depleted stem cell transplant. As DNA, the CDR3 is TGTGCCAGCAGTCCCCCCCAATCATCCCATGAGCAGTTCTTC. Translated: CASSPPQSSHEQFF.